This TCR beta chain comes out of a study of cytomegalovirus exposure and HLA in healthy donors. Study conclusions and caveats: Previous analysis showed most TCR beta V segments were productive about 87% or about 30% of the time.

Losses at the gene ends were 5 bases for V and 4 bases for J; bases not matched to a gene: 6. Germline V gene lookup returns CDR1 SGHRS and CDR2 YFSETQ. The CDR3 is made up of 14 amino acids. About this clone: What it binds is not known.

Use of 60 Vbeta and 13 Jbeta primers characterized the PCR. This table comes from immunoSEQ multiplex PCR, and its TCRdb copy is limited to in-frame clones, with some not included. This table holds hundreds of thousands of clones, 60% to 80% found once. Sequenced input: PBMCs. The clonotype originates from a male donor in good health and CMV-seronegative. The rearrangement joins TRBV5-1 to TRBJ1-1; 9 positions agree with TRBD1. CDR3 bases: TGCGCCAGCAGAGTAGACAGGGGGGGCACTGAAGCTTTCTTT. Amino acids: CASRVDRGGTEAFF.